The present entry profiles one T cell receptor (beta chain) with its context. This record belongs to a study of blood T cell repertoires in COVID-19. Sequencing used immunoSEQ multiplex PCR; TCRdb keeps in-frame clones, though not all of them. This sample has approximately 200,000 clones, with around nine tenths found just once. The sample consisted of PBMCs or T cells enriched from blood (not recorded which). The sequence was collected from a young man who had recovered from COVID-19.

CDR3 protein: CASSSEGGPGSRYNEQFF. The CDR3 nucleotides are TGTGCCAGCAGCTCAGAGGGGGGGCCCGGTTCTAGGTACAATGAGCAGTTCTTC. The chain couples TRBV7-2 to TRBJ2-1; possibly TRBD2 for D (7 bases). Trimming removed 4 bases from V and 4 bases from J, with 23 bases in between. The CDR3 is 18 residues long. Germline loops: CDR1 SGHTA, CDR2 FQGNSA.